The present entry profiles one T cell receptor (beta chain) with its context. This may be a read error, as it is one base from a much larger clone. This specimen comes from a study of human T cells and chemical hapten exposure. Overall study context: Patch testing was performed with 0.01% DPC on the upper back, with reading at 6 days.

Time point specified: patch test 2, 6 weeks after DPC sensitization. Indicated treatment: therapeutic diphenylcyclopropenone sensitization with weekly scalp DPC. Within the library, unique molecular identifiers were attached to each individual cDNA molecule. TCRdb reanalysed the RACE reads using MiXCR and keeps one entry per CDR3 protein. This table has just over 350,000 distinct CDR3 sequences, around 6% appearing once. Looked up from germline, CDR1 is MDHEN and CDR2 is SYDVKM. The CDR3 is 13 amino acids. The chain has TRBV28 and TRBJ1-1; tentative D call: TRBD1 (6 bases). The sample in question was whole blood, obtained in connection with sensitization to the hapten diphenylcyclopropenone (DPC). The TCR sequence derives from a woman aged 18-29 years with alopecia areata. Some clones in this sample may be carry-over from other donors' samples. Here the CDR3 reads CASSFGGQTEASF. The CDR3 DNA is TGTGCCAGCAGTTTCGGGGGGCAGACTGAAGCTTCCTTT.